This T cell receptor (beta chain) was identified in a study of T cells in Graves' hyperthyroidism and ophthalmopathy. Used for diagnoses were clinical symptoms, serum thyroxine and TRAb, thyroid ultrasound and orbital computed tomography. The germline CDR1 and CDR2 sequences are DFQATT and SNEGSKA (reference sequence). Trimming took off 3 bases at V and 5 bases at J, with 20 bases between the two ends. This CDR3 has 15 amino acids. RNA transcripts yielded amplified TCR beta CDR3 regions. Primed by the HTBI set, a first-round RT-PCR was run on the TCR CDR3. One entry per CDR3 protein results from TCRdb running MiXCR on the multiplex PCR reads. The sample has around 600,000 distinct CDR3 sequences, 13% to 15% seen once. Ten or more counts support this clonotype.

The sequence was obtained from a woman younger than 30 with Graves' ophthalmopathy. Sequenced input: blood. The rearrangement uses TRBV20-1 and TRBJ2-7; D assignment may be TRBD1 or TRBD2 (5 bases each). CDR3 sequence (DNA): TGCAGTGCTAGTCCCGCCGGGGCTCGGATTGACGAGCAGTACTTC. Translation gives CSASPAGARIDEQYF.